Each of the 19 T cell receptor beta chains below was sequenced from the same sample in a study of cytotoxic CD8 clonotypes in ibrutinib-treated CLL. Sequencing used immunoSEQ multiplex PCR; TCRdb keeps in-frame clones, though not all of them. The sample carries 43,000 or so clones, just over 65% recorded once. The material sequenced was PBMCs, taken after 24 months of ibrutinib treatment. The receptors were gathered from a human donor with chronic lymphocytic leukemia.

The gene calls are TRBV2 and TRBJ2-5; 11 bases are a match to TRBD2. The CDR3 totals 19 residues. Germline assignment: CDR1 SNHLY and CDR2 FYNNEI. The junction had 19 bases not matched to a gene; V was cut back by 7 bases and J by 3 bases. The CDR3 region is CASKESGTSGWGSEETQYF. CDR3 in DNA: TGTGCCAGCAAGGAGTCCGGGACTAGCGGTTGGGGGAGTGAAGAGACCCAGTACTTC.

The rearrangement joins TRBV30 to TRBJ1-4, with D unclear. Germline lookup yields CDR1 GTSNPN and CDR2 SVGIG (reference sequence). The CDR3 sequence is 16 residues long. V was shortened by 0 bases and J by 3 bases, with 14 bases between the two germline ends. For the CDR3, the DNA is TGTGCCTGGAGTGTAAACCTGGGCATGGCTAATGAAAAACTGTTTTTT. This sequence encodes CAWSVNLGMANEKLFF. Complete variable domain (other parts from reference TRBV30 and TRBJ1-4): SQTIHQWPATLVQPVGSPLSLECTVEGTSNPNLYWYRQAAGRGLQLLFYSVGIGQISSEVPQNLSASRPQDRQFILSSKKLLLSDSGFYLCAWSVNLGMANEKLFFGSGTQLSVL.

The chain recombines TRBV6-6 with TRBJ1-1, with D hard to call. CDR1 and CDR2 from the germline V gene are MNHNY and SVGAGI (reference sequence). V dropped 5 bases and J dropped 6 bases, with 10 bases sitting between them. This CDR3 comprises 12 residues. The CDR3 coding sequence is TGTGCCAGCAGTCCGTCCTGGCCTGAAGCTTTCTTT. Translated: CASSPSWPEAFF.

This chain joins TRBV30 and TRBJ1-1; D is perhaps TRBD1 (5 bases). V was trimmed by 3 bases and J by 11 bases, leaving 19 bases between them. The CDR3 contains 13 residues. Germline V lookup: CDR1 GTSNPN, CDR2 SVGIG (reference sequence). The chain's CDR3 is CAWRISRDGAAFF. DNA for the CDR3: TGTGCCTGGAGAATATCAAGGGACGGTGCTGCTTTCTTT.

The chain links TRBV6-1 to TRBJ1-1, with a weak D call TRBD1 (6 bases). V lost 0 bases and J lost 5, with 13 bases in between. The CDR3 extends over 15 amino acids. CDR1 and CDR2 from the germline V gene are MNHNS and SASEGT. CDR3 residues: CASSEARTGRTEAFF. The DNA of the CDR3 is TGTGCCAGCAGTGAAGCGCGAACAGGGAGGACTGAAGCTTTCTTT.

The rearrangement joins TRBV4-2 to TRBJ1-5; no reliable D call. V was cut by 6 bases and J by 11 bases, with 14 bases left in between. Germline CDR1 reads LGHNA; CDR2 reads YNFKEQ. The CDR3 covers 12 residues. CDR3 bases: TGTGCCAGCAGTGGAGTTTCCGAGTCCCAGCATTTT. Amino acid sequence: CASSGVSESQHF.

CDR3 coding DNA: TGTGCCTCCCGGGACAAGACGAACACCGGGGAGCTGTTTTTT. As protein: CASRDKTNTGELFF. This chain connects TRBV9 to TRBJ2-2; D is possibly TRBD1 (6 bases). There are 14 residues in the CDR3. CDR1 is SGDLS and CDR2 is YYNGEE in the germline V gene. V was clipped by 10 bases and J by 0 bases, with 13 bases between them.

J is TRBJ2-5 and V is TRBV4-2, with D possibly TRBD1 on 6 matching bases. Germline V CDR1 and CDR2: LGHNA, YNFKEQ. The V gene lost 0 bases and the J gene lost 5 bases, with 16 bases spanning the gap. This CDR3 has 16 residues. CDR3 nucleotide sequence: TGTGCCAGCAGCCAAGACGGACAGTACCCCGGCGAGACCCAGTACTTC. This gives the protein CASSQDGQYPGETQYF.

The rearrangement links TRBV4-1 to TRBJ2-1, with TRBD1 identical over 8 bases. This CDR3 has 17 residues. Germline assignment: CDR1 MGHRA and CDR2 YSYEKL. J lost 3 bases, V lost 3 bases, and 10 bases had no gene match. In DNA, the CDR3 is TGCGCCAGCAGCCATTCACAGGGGGGACTCCTCTACAATGAGCAGTTCTTC. This codes for CASSHSQGGLLYNEQFF.

The CDR3 here is CASSLTLLTDTQYF. CDR3 in DNA: TGCGCCAGCAGCTTGACGCTGTTGACAGATACGCAGTATTTT. The chain combines TRBV5-1 with TRBJ2-3; unclear D gene. CDR1 and CDR2 from the germline V gene are SGHRS and YFSETQ. The CDR3 loop spans 14 amino acids. V was shortened by 1 base and J by 3 bases, with 9 bases between the two germline ends.

Remarks on this clone: This sample includes further DNA sequences coding for the same CDR3. The chain couples TRBV19 to TRBJ2-3, with D uncertain. V lost 3 bases, J lost 6 bases, and 4 bases lay in between. The length of the CDR3 is 11 residues. The germline V gene has CDR1 LNHDA and CDR2 SQIVND (reference sequence). CDR3 sequence: CASSIADTQYF. The CDR3 DNA is TGTGCCAGTAGTATTGCGGATACGCAGTATTTT.

This clone showed up many times. V and J are TRBV5-6 and TRBJ2-5; 9 bases align to TRBD2. This CDR3 region has 16 residues. Losses at the gene ends were 0 bases for V and 14 bases for J; bases not matched to a gene: 17. Germline V lookup: CDR1 SGHDT, CDR2 YYEEEE. DNA of the CDR3: TGTGCCAGCAGCTTGGAAGTGGCGGGAGGGCCCGCCGTGTTATACTTC. Its protein is CASSLEVAGGPAVLYF.

This clone was detected only a few times. The V call is TRBV30, the J call TRBJ1-5; D not resolved. This CDR3 region has 12 residues. The germline V gene encodes CDR1 GTSNPN and CDR2 SVGIG (reference sequence). The V end was cut by 0 bases, the J end by 9 bases, with 9 bases between. This CDR3 is CAWSVGNMPQHF. The CDR3 DNA reads as TGTGCCTGGAGTGTTGGAAATATGCCCCAGCATTTT.

This clone appeared once. The rearrangement uses TRBV19 and TRBJ2-3; 9 bases line up with TRBD2. With 0 bases clipped from V and 9 bases from J, the junction kept 13 bases outside the gene matches. The CDR3 runs to 17 residues. Germline V gives CDR1 LNHDA, CDR2 SQIVND (reference sequence). For the CDR3, the DNA is TGTGCCAGTAGTATAGATCTGCGGGGGGGCCGCGGCGGGACGCAGTATTTT. This codes for CASSIDLRGGRGGTQYF.

This sequence joins TRBV18 and TRBJ1-1, with D tentatively TRBD1 (5 bases). The germline CDR1 and CDR2 sequences are KGHSH and LQKENI. V was clipped by 3 bases and J by 3 bases, with 11 bases between them. This CDR3 is built from 14 residues. The CDR3 region has the DNA TGTGCCAGCTCACCGGGGGGGAGGGACACTGAAGCTTTCTTT. Residues: CASSPGGRDTEAFF.

The genes are TRBV2 and TRBJ1-5; 10 nucleotides agree with TRBD1. Germline CDR1 is SNHLY and CDR2 is FYNNEI. V dropped 5 bases and J dropped 4; count of bases not matched to a gene: 5. CDR3 length: 15 residues. In DNA, the CDR3 is TGTGCCAGCAGTACCTGGGACAGGGGTAATCAGCCCCAGCATTTT. Encoded protein: CASSTWDRGNQPQHF.

The chain carries TRBV29-1 and TRBJ2-3; D is uncertain. The CDR3 is made up of 10 amino acids. The V end was cut by 5 bases, the J end by 6 bases, with 6 bases between. Germline CDR1 reads SQVTM; CDR2 reads ANQGSEA. For the CDR3, the DNA is TGCAGCGTTTTAAGGGATACGCAGTATTTT. This codes for CSVLRDTQYF.

The chain recombines TRBV9 with TRBJ1-6; D not resolved. The CDR3 is 16 residues long. The germline CDR1 and CDR2 sequences are SGDLS and YYNGEE. V dropped 4 bases and J dropped 2 bases, with 13 bases sitting between them. The CDR3 bases are TGTGCCAGCAGCTTCCGGAGGGAGGCCTATAATTCACCCCTCCACTTT. It specifies CASSFRREAYNSPLHF.

The chain couples TRBV1 to TRBJ2-7; the DNA was not compared with TRBD1, the D call given in the table. TRBV1 is a pseudogene. The CDR3 spans 17 residues. The CDR3 DNA reads TGCACCAGCAGCCAAGATCGCCTTGGACAGCAAGTTGAAGAGCAGTACTTC. Protein product: CTSSQDRLGQQVEEQYF.